These 7 T cell receptor beta chains were sequenced from one sample in a study of CD8+CD57+ T cells in acquired aplastic anemia (dated by TCRdb to 2017 to 2018). Sequencing used an Illumina HiSeq 2000. Genomic DNA served as template for TCR beta VDJ combination and CDR3 sequence profiling. Starting from the raw public reads, TCRdb applied fastp trimming at Q25, assembled clones with MiXCR and retained in-frame beta chains. Each CDR3 protein appears once, grouped with its most common genes and DNA. Counted in this sample were around 430,000 distinct CDR3 sequences; around 33% of them appeared once. The ten largest clones take up roughly 0.8% of the sample. Expansion of CD8+CD57+ cells had been shown by flow cytometry in the patients chosen for sequencing. The sequencing input was sorted CD4+, CD8+, or CD8+CD57+ T cells (not recorded which) from PBMCs. The receptor source for this set is a human donor with aplastic anemia.

This rearrangement joins TRBV7-9 to TRBJ1-6; D gene uncertain. The V end lost 5 bases, the J end lost 6 bases, and 8 bases lay between the germline ends. Germline V lookup: CDR1 SEHNR, CDR2 FQNEAQ (reference sequence). The CDR3 totals 13 residues. As DNA, the CDR3 is TGTGCCAGCAGCCCCCTCGGTAATTCACCCCTCCACTTT. The encoded protein is CASSPLGNSPLHF.

The V call is TRBV12-3 or TRBV12-4, the J call TRBJ1-2; TRBD1 is a possible D gene (6 bases). The CDR3 covers 14 residues. With 2 bases removed from V and 7 bases from J, the gap between germline ends came to 14 bases. DNA for the CDR3: TGTGCCAGCAGTTTACAGGGGAGTTTATTTGGCTACACCTTC. It is translated as CASSLQGSLFGYTF.

This clonotype was observed many times. The rearrangement uses TRBV5-1 and TRBJ1-6; the match to TRBD1 covers 8 bases. After removal of 2 bases from V and 8 bases from J, the junction contained 9 bases not matched to a gene. CDR1 is SGHRS, CDR2 YFSETQ, per germline. The CDR3 has 16 residues. CDR3 sequence (DNA): TGCGCCAGCAGCTTTCTCCGACAGGGGTTGGATTCACCCCTCCACTTT. This encodes CASSFLRQGLDSPLHF.

The sample holds a few counts of this clonotype. This chain connects TRBV5-1 to TRBJ1-1; perhaps TRBD1 as D (5 bases). Trimming left V 5 bases short and J 1 base short, with 6 bases between. From germline, CDR1 is SGHRS and CDR2 YFSETQ. This CDR3 is 12 amino acids long. The CDR3 DNA follows: TGCGCCAGCAGGAGGGGGAACACTGAAGCTTTCTTT. Translation gives CASRRGNTEAFF.

V and J are TRBV25-1 and TRBJ1-2, with TRBD1 matching over 11 bases. V trimming: 8 bases; J trimming: 6 bases; junction bases outside the gene matches: 11. Germline loops: CDR1 MGHDK, CDR2 SYGVNS. This CDR3 has 15 residues. The CDR3 loop reads CASPTGQGVGDGYTF. CDR3 nucleotide sequence: TGTGCCAGCCCCACGGGACAGGGGGTAGGAGATGGCTACACCTTC.

This clonotype was seen many times. The chain combines TRBV7-2 with TRBJ2-7; possibly TRBD2 for D (6 bases). Germline values: CDR1 SGHTA, CDR2 FQGNSA. The CDR3 length is 13 residues. V gave up 5 bases and J gave up 2 bases, with 10 bases separating them. CDR3 nucleotides: TGTGCCAGCAGCCGGGACTTAACCTACGAGCAGTACTTC. It specifies CASSRDLTYEQYF. The whole variable domain, remainder taken from reference TRBV7-2 and TRBJ2-7, is GAGVSQSPSNKVTEKGKDVELRCDPISGHTALYWYRQSLGQGLEFLIYFQGNSAPDKSGLPSDRFSAERTGGSVSTLTIQRTQQEDSAVYLCASSRDLTYEQYFGPGTRLTVT.

Many counts were recorded for this clonotype. The chain links TRBV10-3 to TRBJ1-1, with unresolved D. This CDR3 is 13 amino acids long. Trimming cost V 5 bases and J 0 bases, with 7 bases left between them. Per the germline V gene, CDR1 is ENHRY and CDR2 is SYGVKD. CDR3 DNA: TGTGCCATCAGTCTACAGCTGAACACTGAAGCTTTCTTT. Amino acid sequence: CAISLQLNTEAFF.